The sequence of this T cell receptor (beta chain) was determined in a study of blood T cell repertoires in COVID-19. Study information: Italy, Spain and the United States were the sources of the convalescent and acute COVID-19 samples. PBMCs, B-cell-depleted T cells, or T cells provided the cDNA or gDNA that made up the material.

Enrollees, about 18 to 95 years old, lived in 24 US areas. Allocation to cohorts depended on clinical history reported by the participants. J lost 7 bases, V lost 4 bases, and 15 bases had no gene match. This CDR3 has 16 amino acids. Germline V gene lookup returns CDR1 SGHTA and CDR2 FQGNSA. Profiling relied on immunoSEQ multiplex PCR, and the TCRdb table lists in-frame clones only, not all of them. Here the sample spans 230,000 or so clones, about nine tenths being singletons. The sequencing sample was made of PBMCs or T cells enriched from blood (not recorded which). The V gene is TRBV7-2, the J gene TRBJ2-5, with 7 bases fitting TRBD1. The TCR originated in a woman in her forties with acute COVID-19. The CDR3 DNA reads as TGTGCCAGCAGCTATTTTTCCGGCCGGGCAGGGGGGACCCAGTACTTC. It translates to CASSYFSGRAGGTQYF.